This T cell receptor (beta chain) came from a study of OX40 agonist ivuxolimab in advanced cancers. Study-level background: Participants, 80% to 90% male, averaged approximately 56 years of age, ranging from roughly 23 to 80. The study reported partial responses in three patients: one hepatocellular carcinoma, two cutaneous melanoma.

The V gene's germline CDR1 is MGHDK and CDR2 SYGVNS. Trimming shortened V by 7 bases and J by 2 bases, and 9 bases separated the two germline ends. The CDR3 is made up of 13 amino acids. At baseline, cycle 4 day 1, and cycle 7 day 1, blood was sampled. Method: immunoSEQ multiplex PCR; TCRdb's copy keeps in-frame clones and lacks some. Altogether around 84,000 clones are present, roughly nine tenths being singletons, with the ten largest covering about 0.2%. Findings and limits, study-wide: Nonresponders, in some cases, also had low normalized T-cell clonal expansion.

On this clone: Its target is unknown.

The chain has TRBV25-1 and TRBJ1-5; tentative D call: TRBD1 (5 bases). The material sequenced was CD4+ or CD8+ T cells sorted from blood, taken in a trial of the OX40 agonist ivuxolimab. The sequence was collected from an adult with an advanced solid tumor such as melanoma, head and neck, liver or kidney cancer. CDR3 residues: CASTQGGNQPQHF. The CDR3 DNA reads as TGTGCCAGCACCCAGGGAGGCAATCAGCCCCAGCATTTT.